This T cell receptor beta chain was sequenced for a study of blood T cell repertoires in COVID-19. Study as a whole: COVID-19 samples, acute and convalescent, were from the United States, Italy and Spain. The analysed material was cDNA or gDNA that came from T cells, B-cell-depleted T cells, or PBMCs.

How the authors handled the data: Nucleated cell counts were estimated from reference gene primer amplification. Libraries were prepared by immunoSEQ multiplex PCR; TCRdb keeps only in-frame clonotypes and omits some of them. V and J calls and clone size follow that table, whereas D and trimming were derived from the DNA. The sample lists hundreds of thousands of clones, 87% occurring once. With 2 bases removed from V and 4 bases from J, the gap between germline ends came to 9 bases. The CDR3 spans 15 residues. The germline V gene has CDR1 MNHEY and CDR2 SMNVEV (reference sequence). The chain recombines TRBV27 with TRBJ2-6; D call uncertain. This sequence was found in a woman aged 50 to 60 who had recovered from COVID-19. Specimen: peripheral blood. This chain's CDR3 is CASSLTALGANVLTF. CDR3 coding DNA: TGTGCCAGCAGTTTAACAGCCCTCGGGGCCAACGTCCTGACTTTC.